The clone carrying this T cell receptor (beta chain) was seen a handful of times. Its antigen is not known. The data are from a study of T cell repertoires in cytomegalovirus infection. Overall study results and limits: Clonotype analysis showed dominance of the ex vivo response by HLA-C-restricted CMV-specific TCR beta clonotypes.

CDR1 and CDR2 (germline): SEHNR, FQNEAQ (reference sequence). CDR3 length equals 13 residues. V lost 3 bases and J 4 bases, leaving 9 bases between the germline ends. TCRdb reprocessed the reads via MiXCR and lists one record per CDR3 protein. This sample has approximately 250,000 distinct CDR3 sequences; 22% occur once, and the top ten carry over 15%. The material sequenced was CD8+ T cells from PBMCs. The rearrangement uses TRBV7-9 and TRBJ1-1; D is uncertain. The TCR sequence derives from a human donor in good health (CMV status not recorded). Some clones in this sample may be carry-over from other donors' samples. Written as DNA, the CDR3 is TGTGCCAGCAGCTTTGGAGTTTCCACTGAAGCTTTCTTT. Its translation is CASSFGVSTEAFF. Based on the CDR3 plus reference TRBV7-9 and TRBJ1-1, the full variable domain is DTGVSQNPRHKITKRGQNVTFRCDPISEHNRLYWYRQTLGQGPEFLTYFQNEAQLEKSRLLSDRFSAERPKGSFSTLEIQRTEQGDSAMYLCASSFGVSTEAFFGQGTRLTVV.